These T cell receptor beta chains were read from a single sample in a study of cytomegalovirus exposure and HLA in healthy donors. Profiling relied on immunoSEQ multiplex PCR, and the TCRdb table lists in-frame clones only, not all of them. Of under 110,000 clones detected, 85% appear once; the ten largest clones hold about 3.9%. Sequenced input: PBMCs. These receptors all come from a man under 40 in good health and CMV-seronegative. The CDR3 runs from the conserved cysteine through the conserved F or W. Each record gives: J gene, clone size, V gene, D gene, CDR3 protein, CDR3 DNA. A D gene is named only where the DNA matches it firmly. For some rows the clone size is stated as once, few or many, or as a class when expanded; others skip it.

j_gene: TRBJ2-5
abundance: few
v_gene: TRBV5-1
d_gene: -
CDR3aa: CASSLRQEGETQYF
CDR3nt: TGCGCCAGCAGCTTGCGGCAGGAGGGGGAGACCCAGTACTTC

j_gene: TRBJ1-5
abundance: -
v_gene: TRBV7-9
d_gene: -
CDR3aa: CASSLEVPAGQQPQHF
CDR3nt: TGTGCCAGCAGCTTAGAGGTACCCGCAGGGCAACAGCCCCAGCATTTT

j_gene: TRBJ2-6
abundance: -
v_gene: TRBV7-9
d_gene: -
CDR3aa: CASSSPRGANVLTF
CDR3nt: TGTGCCAGCAGCTCCCCCCGTGGGGCCAACGTCCTGACTTTC

j_gene: TRBJ2-5
abundance: -
v_gene: TRBV4-1
d_gene: TRBD1
CDR3aa: CASSLTGTGGAQETQYF
CDR3nt: TGCGCCAGCAGCCTAACCGGGACAGGAGGAGCTCAAGAGACCCAGTACTTC

j_gene: TRBJ2-3
abundance: -
v_gene: TRBV16
d_gene: TRBD2
CDR3aa: CASSQSILLAGDPDTQYF
CDR3nt: TGTGCCAGCAGCCAATCGATCTTGCTAGCGGGAGACCCAGATACGCAGTATTTT

j_gene: TRBJ2-7
abundance: -
v_gene: TRBV4-1
d_gene: TRBD1
CDR3aa: CASSQEGTASYEQYF
CDR3nt: TGCGCCAGCAGCCAAGAAGGGACAGCCTCCTACGAGCAGTACTTC

j_gene: TRBJ1-1
abundance: -
v_gene: TRBV6-1
d_gene: -
CDR3aa: CASRNRAFMNTEAFF
CDR3nt: TGTGCCAGCAGGAACAGGGCATTCATGAACACTGAAGCTTTCTTT

j_gene: TRBJ2-7
abundance: -
v_gene: TRBV10-3
d_gene: TRBD1
CDR3aa: CAISEGQVSYEQYF
CDR3nt: TGTGCCATCAGTGAAGGACAGGTCTCCTACGAGCAGTACTTC

j_gene: TRBJ2-7
abundance: -
v_gene: TRBV5-1
d_gene: TRBD2
CDR3aa: CASSLGLAGDHEQYF
CDR3nt: TGCGCCAGCAGCTTGGGGCTAGCGGGAGACCACGAGCAGTACTTC

j_gene: TRBJ2-7
abundance: -
v_gene: TRBV7-8
d_gene: TRBD1
CDR3aa: CASRSRRQPPDRGQTYEQYF
CDR3nt: TGTGCCAGCAGGTCCCGACGTCAACCCCCAGACAGGGGACAAACCTACGAGCAGTACTTC

j_gene: TRBJ1-5
abundance: -
v_gene: TRBV5-5
d_gene: -
CDR3aa: CASSLQGWSNQPQHF
CDR3nt: TGTGCCAGCAGCCTACAGGGATGGAGCAATCAGCCCCAGCATTTT

j_gene: TRBJ2-5
abundance: -
v_gene: TRBV6-1
d_gene: -
CDR3aa: CASRGRETQYF
CDR3nt: TGTGCCAGCAGGGGGCGGGAGACCCAGTACTTC

j_gene: TRBJ1-1
abundance: -
v_gene: TRBV7-2
d_gene: -
CDR3aa: CASSLASITLGRGNTEAFF
CDR3nt: TGTGCCAGCAGCTTAGCGTCGATTACCCTGGGCAGGGGGAACACTGAAGCTTTCTTT

j_gene: TRBJ2-1
abundance: -
v_gene: TRBV7-9
d_gene: TRBD2
CDR3aa: CASAGGPEDYNEQFF
CDR3nt: TGTGCCAGCGCGGGGGGGCCAGAGGATTACAATGAGCAGTTCTTC

j_gene: TRBJ2-5
abundance: -
v_gene: TRBV11-2
d_gene: -
CDR3aa: CASSTGLRPQETQYF
CDR3nt: TGTGCCAGCAGCACGGGACTCCGGCCCCAAGAGACCCAGTACTTC

j_gene: TRBJ2-7
abundance: -
v_gene: TRBV6-5
d_gene: -
CDR3aa: CASSPRMTGYEQYF
CDR3nt: TGTGCCAGCAGTCCAAGAATGACGGGCTACGAGCAGTACTTC

j_gene: TRBJ1-4
abundance: -
v_gene: TRBV5-4
d_gene: -
CDR3aa: CASSSGGQTNEKLFF
CDR3nt: TGTGCCAGCAGCTCGGGGGGACAAACTAATGAAAAACTGTTTTTT

j_gene: TRBJ2-4
abundance: -
v_gene: TRBV5-1
d_gene: -
CDR3aa: CASSLGGRENIQYF
CDR3nt: TGCGCCAGCAGCTTGGGGGGCCGTGAAAACATTCAGTACTTC

j_gene: TRBJ2-7
abundance: -
v_gene: TRBV29-1
d_gene: TRBD2
CDR3aa: CSVAPGLAGSEQYF
CDR3nt: TGCAGCGTTGCTCCGGGACTAGCGGGAAGTGAGCAGTACTTC

j_gene: TRBJ2-6
abundance: -
v_gene: TRBV5-1
d_gene: -
CDR3aa: CASSVGGWGTGANVLTF
CDR3nt: TGCGCCAGCAGCGTGGGCGGGTGGGGTACCGGGGCCAACGTCCTGACTTTC

j_gene: TRBJ1-1
abundance: -
v_gene: TRBV2
d_gene: -
CDR3aa: CASSVDRKGTEAFF
CDR3nt: TGTGCTAGCAGTGTGGACAGAAAGGGCACTGAAGCTTTCTTT

j_gene: TRBJ2-5
abundance: -
v_gene: TRBV5-4
d_gene: TRBD2
CDR3aa: CASSTGGTSGGASLETQYF
CDR3nt: TGTGCCAGCAGCACCGGGGGAACTAGCGGGGGGGCCTCCTTAGAGACCCAGTACTTC

j_gene: TRBJ2-2
abundance: -
v_gene: TRBV7-2
d_gene: TRBD1
CDR3aa: CASSPRDSRDTGELFF
CDR3nt: TGTGCCAGCAGCCCCCGGGACAGCCGAGACACCGGGGAGCTGTTTTTT

j_gene: TRBJ1-1
abundance: -
v_gene: TRBV5-8
d_gene: -
CDR3aa: CASSSSGFTEAFF
CDR3nt: TGTGCCAGCAGCTCTTCAGGGTTCACTGAAGCTTTCTTT

j_gene: TRBJ2-2
abundance: few
v_gene: TRBV5-5
d_gene: TRBD1
CDR3aa: CASSLAGTGNTGELFF
CDR3nt: TGTGCCAGCAGCTTGGCCGGGACAGGGAACACCGGGGAGCTGTTTTTT

j_gene: TRBJ1-1
abundance: -
v_gene: TRBV30
d_gene: -
CDR3aa: CAWSEGQGTEAFF
CDR3nt: TGTGCCTGGAGTGAGGGTCAGGGTACTGAAGCTTTCTTT

j_gene: TRBJ1-5
abundance: -
v_gene: TRBV19
d_gene: -
CDR3aa: CASSRVNQPQHF
CDR3nt: TGTGCCAGTAGTAGAGTCAATCAGCCCCAGCATTTT

j_gene: TRBJ2-5
abundance: once
v_gene: TRBV30
d_gene: -
CDR3aa: CAWSTMETQYF
CDR3nt: TGTGCCTGGAGTACAATGGAGACCCAGTACTTC

j_gene: TRBJ1-1
abundance: -
v_gene: TRBV15
d_gene: -
CDR3aa: CATSRDLSGGSNTEAFF
CDR3nt: TGTGCCACCAGCAGAGATCTGAGTGGGGGCTCGAACACTGAAGCTTTCTTT

j_gene: TRBJ1-4
abundance: -
v_gene: TRBV5-1
d_gene: TRBD1
CDR3aa: CASSPESGTAHEKLFF
CDR3nt: TGCGCCAGCAGCCCCGAATCCGGGACAGCGCATGAAAAACTGTTTTTT

j_gene: TRBJ1-4
abundance: once
v_gene: TRBV4-1
d_gene: -
CDR3aa: CASSQDSRVGEKLFF
CDR3nt: TGCGCCAGCAGCCAAGATTCCAGGGTCGGTGAAAAACTGTTTTTT

j_gene: TRBJ2-7
abundance: -
v_gene: TRBV7-2
d_gene: -
CDR3aa: CASSFYRDSYEQYF
CDR3nt: TGTGCCAGCAGCTTTTACAGGGACTCCTACGAGCAGTACTTC

j_gene: TRBJ1-5
abundance: -
v_gene: TRBV28
d_gene: -
CDR3aa: CASSTPGFDQPQHF
CDR3nt: TGTGCCAGCAGTACTCCGGGATTCGATCAGCCCCAGCATTTT

j_gene: TRBJ2-5
abundance: -
v_gene: TRBV30
d_gene: -
CDR3aa: CAWSRQYQETQYF
CDR3nt: TGTGCCTGGAGCCGACAATACCAAGAGACCCAGTACTTC

j_gene: TRBJ1-4
abundance: few
v_gene: TRBV27
d_gene: -
CDR3aa: CASSPQGFNEKLFF
CDR3nt: TGTGCCAGCAGTCCGCAGGGTTTTAATGAAAAACTGTTTTTT

j_gene: TRBJ2-5
abundance: few
v_gene: TRBV5-8
d_gene: -
CDR3aa: CASSLLVQETQYF
CDR3nt: TGTGCCAGCAGCTTGTTAGTACAAGAGACCCAGTACTTC

j_gene: TRBJ2-7
abundance: -
v_gene: TRBV19
d_gene: -
CDR3aa: CASIPGYF
CDR3nt: TGTGCCAGTATACCGGGGTACTTC

j_gene: TRBJ2-7
abundance: -
v_gene: TRBV2
d_gene: TRBD2
CDR3aa: CASSPLASLSYEQYF
CDR3nt: TGTGCCAGCAGTCCACTAGCGTCCCTCTCCTACGAGCAGTACTTC

j_gene: TRBJ2-3
abundance: -
v_gene: TRBV5-4
d_gene: TRBD2
CDR3aa: CASSVLAGASTDTQYF
CDR3nt: TGTGCCAGCAGCGTACTAGCGGGGGCTAGCACAGATACGCAGTATTTT

j_gene: TRBJ1-1
abundance: -
v_gene: TRBV5-4
d_gene: TRBD1
CDR3aa: CASSYGTGGMNTEAFF
CDR3nt: TGTGCCAGCAGCTACGGGACAGGGGGAATGAACACTGAAGCTTTCTTT

j_gene: TRBJ2-1
abundance: -
v_gene: TRBV9
d_gene: -
CDR3aa: CASSVAHGFDEQFF
CDR3nt: TGTGCCAGCAGCGTAGCCCATGGCTTCGATGAGCAGTTCTTC

j_gene: TRBJ2-5
abundance: -
v_gene: TRBV4-1
d_gene: -
CDR3aa: CASSQEGAGGTQYF
CDR3nt: TGCGCCAGCAGCCAAGAAGGGGCAGGCGGGACCCAGTACTTC

j_gene: TRBJ2-2
abundance: -
v_gene: TRBV28
d_gene: TRBD2
CDR3aa: CASSSASGGNSKLFF
CDR3nt: TGTGCCAGCAGTTCTGCTAGCGGGGGAAATTCCAAGCTGTTTTTT

j_gene: TRBJ2-7
abundance: -
v_gene: TRBV7-9
d_gene: TRBD1
CDR3aa: CASSLSGQGSYEQYF
CDR3nt: TGTGCCAGCAGCTTGTCGGGACAGGGTTCCTACGAGCAGTACTTC

j_gene: TRBJ2-1
abundance: -
v_gene: TRBV7-3
d_gene: -
CDR3aa: CASSLIGDNEQFF
CDR3nt: TGTGCCAGCAGCTTAATAGGGGACAATGAGCAGTTCTTC